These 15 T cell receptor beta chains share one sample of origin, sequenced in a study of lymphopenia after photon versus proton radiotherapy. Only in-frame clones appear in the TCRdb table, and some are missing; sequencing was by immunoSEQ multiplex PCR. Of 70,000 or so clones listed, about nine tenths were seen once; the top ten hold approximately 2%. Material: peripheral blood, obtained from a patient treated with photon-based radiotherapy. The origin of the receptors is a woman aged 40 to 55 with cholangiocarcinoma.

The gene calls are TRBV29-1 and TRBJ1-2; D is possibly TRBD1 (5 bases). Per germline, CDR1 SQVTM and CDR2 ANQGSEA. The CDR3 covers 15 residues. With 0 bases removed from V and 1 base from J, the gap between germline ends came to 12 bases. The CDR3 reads CSVEEGKGLNYGYTF. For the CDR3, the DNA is TGCAGCGTTGAAGAAGGGAAGGGACTTAACTATGGCTACACCTTC.

The CDR3 DNA reads as TGTGCCAGCAGCGCCCCGGGACAGCTAGCAGGTGGCTACACCTTC. The encoded protein is CASSAPGQLAGGYTF. This chain joins TRBV5-4 and TRBJ1-2, with TRBD1 identical over 7 bases. Germline CDR1 is SGHNT and CDR2 is YYREEE (reference sequence). There are 15 residues in the CDR3. The V gene end was trimmed by 4 bases and the J gene end by 7 bases; junction bases not matched to a gene: 13.

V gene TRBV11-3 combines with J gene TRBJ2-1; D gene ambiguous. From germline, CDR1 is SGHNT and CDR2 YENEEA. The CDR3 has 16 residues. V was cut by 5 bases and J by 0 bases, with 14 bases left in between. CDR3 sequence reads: CASSGSDGLSYNEQFF. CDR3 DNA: TGTGCCAGCAGCGGATCCGACGGGCTCTCCTACAATGAGCAGTTCTTC.

The CDR3 sequence is CASTQTWGQPQHF. In DNA, the CDR3 is TGTGCCAGCACCCAGACATGGGGGCAGCCCCAGCATTTT. This chain connects TRBV27 to TRBJ1-5; perhaps TRBD1 as D (5 bases). V was shortened by 7 bases and J by 7 bases, with 14 bases between the two germline ends. Per the germline V gene, CDR1 is MNHEY and CDR2 is SMNVEV (reference sequence). The length of the CDR3 is 13 residues.

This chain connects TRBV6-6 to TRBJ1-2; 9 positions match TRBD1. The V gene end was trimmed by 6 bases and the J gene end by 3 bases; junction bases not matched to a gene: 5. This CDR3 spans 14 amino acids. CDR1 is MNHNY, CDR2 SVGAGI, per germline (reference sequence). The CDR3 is CASRGQGKDYGYTF. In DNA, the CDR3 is TGTGCCAGCAGAGGACAGGGGAAGGACTATGGCTACACCTTC.

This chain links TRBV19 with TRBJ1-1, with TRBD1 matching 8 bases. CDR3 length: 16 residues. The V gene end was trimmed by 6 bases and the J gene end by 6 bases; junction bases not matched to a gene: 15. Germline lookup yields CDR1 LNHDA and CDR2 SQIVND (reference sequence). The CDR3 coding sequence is TGTGCCAGTAGCTCCTGGGGACAGGCCATGGTGGCTGAAGCTTTCTTT. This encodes CASSSWGQAMVAEAFF.

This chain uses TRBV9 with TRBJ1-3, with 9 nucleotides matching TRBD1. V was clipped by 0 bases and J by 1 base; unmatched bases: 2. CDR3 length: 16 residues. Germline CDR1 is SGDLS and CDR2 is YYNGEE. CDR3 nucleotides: TGTGCCAGCAGCGTAGGGGACAGGGAATCTGGAAACACCATATATTTT. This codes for CASSVGDRESGNTIYF.

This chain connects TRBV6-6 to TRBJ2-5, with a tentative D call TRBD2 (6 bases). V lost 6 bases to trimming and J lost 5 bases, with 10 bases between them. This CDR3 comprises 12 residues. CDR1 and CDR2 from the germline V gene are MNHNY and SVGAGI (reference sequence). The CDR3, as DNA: TGTGCCAGCAGATCTGGGGGGGAGACCCAGTACTTC. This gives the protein CASRSGGETQYF.

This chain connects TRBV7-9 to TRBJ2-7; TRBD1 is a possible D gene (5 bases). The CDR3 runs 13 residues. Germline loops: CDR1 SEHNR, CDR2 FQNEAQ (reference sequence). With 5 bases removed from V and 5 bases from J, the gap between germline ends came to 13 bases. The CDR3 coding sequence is TGTGCCAGCAGCCCCCGTAGGGGTGACGAGCAGTACTTC. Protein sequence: CASSPRRGDEQYF.

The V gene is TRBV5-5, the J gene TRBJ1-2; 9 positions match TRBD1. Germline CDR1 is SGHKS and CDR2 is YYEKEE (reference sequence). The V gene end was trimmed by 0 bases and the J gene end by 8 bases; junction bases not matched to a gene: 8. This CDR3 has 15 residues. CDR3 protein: CASSLAPQGARGYTF. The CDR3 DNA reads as TGTGCCAGCAGCTTGGCCCCACAGGGGGCGCGAGGCTACACCTTC.

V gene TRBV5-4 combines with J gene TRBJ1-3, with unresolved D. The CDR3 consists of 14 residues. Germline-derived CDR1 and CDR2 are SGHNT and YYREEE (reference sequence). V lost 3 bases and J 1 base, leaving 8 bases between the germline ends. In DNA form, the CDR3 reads TGTGCCAGCAGCTCTCAAGTTTCTGGAAACACCATATATTTT. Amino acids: CASSSQVSGNTIYF.

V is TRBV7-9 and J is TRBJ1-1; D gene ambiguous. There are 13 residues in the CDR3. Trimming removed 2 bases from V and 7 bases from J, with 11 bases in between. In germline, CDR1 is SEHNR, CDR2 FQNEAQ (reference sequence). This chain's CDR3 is CASSLHRAGEAFF. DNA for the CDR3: TGTGCCAGCAGCTTACACCGGGCGGGTGAAGCTTTCTTT.

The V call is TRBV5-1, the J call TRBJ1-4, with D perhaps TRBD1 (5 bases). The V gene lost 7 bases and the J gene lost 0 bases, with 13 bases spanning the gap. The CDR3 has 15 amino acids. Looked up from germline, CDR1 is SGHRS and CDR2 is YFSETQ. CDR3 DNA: TGCGCCAGCGGATGCAGGGCTTCAACTAATGAAAAACTGTTTTTT. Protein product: CASGCRASTNEKLFF.

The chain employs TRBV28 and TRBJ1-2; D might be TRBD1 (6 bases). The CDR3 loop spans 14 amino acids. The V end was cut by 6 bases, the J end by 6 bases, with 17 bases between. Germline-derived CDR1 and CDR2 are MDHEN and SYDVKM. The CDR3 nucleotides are TGTGCCAGCAGGGGGGGCAGGCCAAAGGATGGCTACACCTTC. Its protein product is CASRGGRPKDGYTF.

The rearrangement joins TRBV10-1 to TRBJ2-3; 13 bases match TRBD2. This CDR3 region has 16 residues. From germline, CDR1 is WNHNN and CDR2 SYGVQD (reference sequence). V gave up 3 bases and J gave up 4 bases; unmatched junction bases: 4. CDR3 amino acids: CASSDTSGRAADTQYF. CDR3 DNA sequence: TGCGCCAGCAGTGACACTAGCGGGAGGGCCGCAGATACGCAGTATTTT.